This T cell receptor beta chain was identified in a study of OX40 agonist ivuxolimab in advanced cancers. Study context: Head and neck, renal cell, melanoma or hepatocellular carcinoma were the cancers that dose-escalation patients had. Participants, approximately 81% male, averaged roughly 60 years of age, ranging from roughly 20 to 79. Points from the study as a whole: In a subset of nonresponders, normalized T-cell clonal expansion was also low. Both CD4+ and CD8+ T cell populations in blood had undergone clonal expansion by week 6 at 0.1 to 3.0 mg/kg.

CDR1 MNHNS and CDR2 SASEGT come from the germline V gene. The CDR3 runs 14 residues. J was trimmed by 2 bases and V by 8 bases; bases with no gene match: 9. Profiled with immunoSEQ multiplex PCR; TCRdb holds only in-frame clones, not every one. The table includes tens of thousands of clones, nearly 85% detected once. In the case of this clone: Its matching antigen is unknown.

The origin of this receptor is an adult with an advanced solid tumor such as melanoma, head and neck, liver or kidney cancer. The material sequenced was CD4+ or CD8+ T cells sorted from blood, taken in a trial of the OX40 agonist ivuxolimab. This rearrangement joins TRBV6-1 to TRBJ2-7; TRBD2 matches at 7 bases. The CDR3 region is CASSLARTTYEQYV. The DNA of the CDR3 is TGTGCCAGCTCACTAGCGCGAACTACCTACGAGCAGTACGTC.